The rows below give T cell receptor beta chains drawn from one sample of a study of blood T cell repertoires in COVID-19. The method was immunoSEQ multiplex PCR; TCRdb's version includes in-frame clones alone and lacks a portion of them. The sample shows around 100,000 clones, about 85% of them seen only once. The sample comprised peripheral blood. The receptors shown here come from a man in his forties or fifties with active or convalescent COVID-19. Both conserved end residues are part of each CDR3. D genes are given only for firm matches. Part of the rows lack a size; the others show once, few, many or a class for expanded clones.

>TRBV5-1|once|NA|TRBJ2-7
TGCGCCAGCAGCTTGCGGAGTAACTACGAGCAGTACTTC
CASSLRSNYEQYF
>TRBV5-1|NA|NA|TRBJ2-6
TGCGCCAGCAGCTTGGCTCCTGGGGCCAACGTCCTGACTTTC
CASSLAPGANVLTF
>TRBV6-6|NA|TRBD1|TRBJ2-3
TGTGCCAGCAGCGACAGGGGGGCTAGCACAGATACGCAGTATTTT
CASSDRGASTDTQYF
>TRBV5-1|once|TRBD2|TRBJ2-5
TGCGCCAGCAAGCGATGGACTAGCGGGAGGACTGAGACCCAGTACTTC
CASKRWTSGRTETQYF
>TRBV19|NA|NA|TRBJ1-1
TGTGCCAGTAGTACCCAACAAAGACCCATGAGGACTGAAGCTTTCTTT
CASSTQQRPMRTEAFF
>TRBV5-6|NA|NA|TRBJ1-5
TGTGCCAGCAGCTCCCTCGGCAATCAGCCCCAGCATTTT
CASSSLGNQPQHF
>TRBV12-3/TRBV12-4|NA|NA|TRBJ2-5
TGTGCCAGCAGAGACAGTAACCAAGAGACCCAGTACTTC
CASRDSNQETQYF
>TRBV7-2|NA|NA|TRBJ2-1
TGTGCCAGCAGCACTGGGCCGGGAACTGTCTCCATTTACAATGAGCAGTTCTTC
CASSTGPGTVSIYNEQFF
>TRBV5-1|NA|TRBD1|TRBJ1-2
TGCGCCAGCAGCTTTTGGACAGGGGAAGGCTACACCTTC
CASSFWTGEGYTF
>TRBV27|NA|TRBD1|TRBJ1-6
TGTGCCAGCAGTCCAACAGGGGGTGATAATTCACCCCTCCACTTT
CASSPTGGDNSPLHF
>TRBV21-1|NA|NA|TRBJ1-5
TGTGCCAGCAGTCCGTCGGACAGACCAAATCAGCCCCAGCATTTT
CASSPSDRPNQPQHF
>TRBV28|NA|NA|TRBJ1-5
TGTGCCAGCAGTGAGGTTACAGGCGGGGTTCAGCCCCAGCATTTT
CASSEVTGGVQPQHF
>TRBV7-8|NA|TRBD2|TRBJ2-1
TGTGCCAGCAGCACTGGACTAGCGCATTACAATGAGCAGTTCTTC
CASSTGLAHYNEQFF
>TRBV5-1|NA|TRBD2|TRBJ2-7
TGCGCCAGCAGCTTGGTTAATAGCGGGATGCACGAGCAGTACTTC
CASSLVNSGMHEQYF
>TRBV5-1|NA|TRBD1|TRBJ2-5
TGCGCCAGCAGCCCAAGGCGGGACAGGAACCGAGAGACCCAGTACTTC
CASSPRRDRNRETQYF
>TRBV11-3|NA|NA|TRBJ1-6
TGTGCCAGCAGCTTAGAGAGGGATTCACCCCTCCACTTT
CASSLERDSPLHF
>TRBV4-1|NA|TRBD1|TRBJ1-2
TGCGCCAGCAGCCAAGATTGGGACAGTACTAACTATGGCTACACCTTC
CASSQDWDSTNYGYTF
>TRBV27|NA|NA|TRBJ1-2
TGTGCCAGCAGTTTAAGTACACCCCCAAACTATGGCTACACCTTC
CASSLSTPPNYGYTF
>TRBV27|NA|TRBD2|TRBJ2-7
TGTGCCAGCAGAGCCCGCGGGGGTTACGAGCAGTACTTC
CASRARGGYEQYF
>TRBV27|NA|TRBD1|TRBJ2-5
TGTGCCAGCAAAAGGGGGCGTCAAGAGACCCAGTACTTC
CASKRGRQETQYF
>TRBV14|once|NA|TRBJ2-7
TGTGCCAGCAGCCCCGGGGCCTACGAGCAGTACTTC
CASSPGAYEQYF
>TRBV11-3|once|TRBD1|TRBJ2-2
TGTGCCACTCACCGGGACAGGGGTAACACCGGGGAGCTGTTTTTT
CATHRDRGNTGELFF
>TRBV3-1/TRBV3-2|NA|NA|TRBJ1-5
TGTGCCAGCAGCAACGGGGGGGCTCAGCCCCAGCATTTT
CASSNGGAQPQHF
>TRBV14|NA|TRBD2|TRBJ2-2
TGTGCCAGCAGCCATGGACGACTAGCGGATTACACCGGGGAGCTGTTTTTT
CASSHGRLADYTGELFF
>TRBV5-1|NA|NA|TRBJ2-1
TGCGCCAGCAGCCGGACTTCCGGCATTGAGCAGTTCTTC
CASSRTSGIEQFF
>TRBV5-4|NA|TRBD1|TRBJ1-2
TGTGCCAGCAGCCTAGACAGGGCCCGGGGCTACACCTTC
CASSLDRARGYTF
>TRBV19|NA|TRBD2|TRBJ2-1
TGTGCCAGTAGTCGCGGGAGGAACAATGAGCAGTTCTTC
CASSRGRNNEQFF
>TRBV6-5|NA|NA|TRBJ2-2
TGTGCCAGCAGTTACTCACGTCTCGGGGACGGGGAGCTGTTTTTT
CASSYSRLGDGELFF
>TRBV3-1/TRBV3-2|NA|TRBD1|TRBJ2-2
TGTGCCAGCAGCCAAAATGGACAGGGGGTGACCGGGGAGCTGTTTTTT
CASSQNGQGVTGELFF
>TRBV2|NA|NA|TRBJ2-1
TGTGCCAGCACGGTGGCAGGGGCGGATGAGCAGTTCTTC
CASTVAGADEQFF
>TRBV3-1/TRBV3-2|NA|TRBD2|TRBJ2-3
TGTGCCAGCAGCCTTTGGGGACTAGCGGCGACAGATACGCAGTATTTT
CASSLWGLAATDTQYF
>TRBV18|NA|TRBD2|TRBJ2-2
TGTGCCAGCTCACTGGGACTAGCGGGAGTCACCGGGGAGCTGTTTTTT
CASSLGLAGVTGELFF
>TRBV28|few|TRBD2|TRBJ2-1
TGTGCCAGCACCCGGGGGGATGGACTAACCAGCTCCTACAATGAGCAGTTCTTC
CASTRGDGLTSSYNEQFF
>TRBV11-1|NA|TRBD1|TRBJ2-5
TGTGCCAGCAGCAAACCGGGACAGGGGGGGCATGCGCAGTACTTC
CASSKPGQGGHAQYF
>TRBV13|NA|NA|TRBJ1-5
TGTGCCAGCAGCTTAGGAAGGGGGACACCTACTTACTTCTACAATCAGCCCCAGCATTTT
CASSLGRGTPTYFYNQPQHF
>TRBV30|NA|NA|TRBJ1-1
TGTGCCTGGAGCGAGGGAGGGTACACTGAAGCTTTCTTT
CAWSEGGYTEAFF
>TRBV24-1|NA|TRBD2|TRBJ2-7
TGTGCCACCAGTGATTTGTCTAGCGGGAGTGACGAGCAGTACTTC
CATSDLSSGSDEQYF
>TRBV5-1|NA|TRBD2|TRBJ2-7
TGCGCCAGCAGGTGGGGACTAGCGGGAGCCTACGAGCAGTACTTC
CASRWGLAGAYEQYF
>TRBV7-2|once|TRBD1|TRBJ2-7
TGTGCCAGCAGCTTGGGACAGGACTACGAGCAGTACTTC
CASSLGQDYEQYF
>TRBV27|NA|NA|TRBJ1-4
TGTGCCAGCAGGGACAGAGTCAGGCCCGAAAAACTGTTTTTT
CASRDRVRPEKLFF
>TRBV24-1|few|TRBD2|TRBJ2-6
TGTGCCACCAGTGAAACGTCTAGCGGGACCTCTGGGGCCAACGTCCTGACTTTC
CATSETSSGTSGANVLTF
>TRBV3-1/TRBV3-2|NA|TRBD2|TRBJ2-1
TGTGCCAGCAGCCTTCTTAGCGGGAGGAATGAGCAGTTCTTC
CASSLLSGRNEQFF
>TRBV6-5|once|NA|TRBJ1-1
TGTGCCAGCAGCCGAGGAATGAACACTGAAGCTTTCTTT
CASSRGMNTEAFF
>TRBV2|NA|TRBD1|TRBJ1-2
TGTGCCAGCAGTGCTGACAGGGTAGGCTACACCTTC
CASSADRVGYTF
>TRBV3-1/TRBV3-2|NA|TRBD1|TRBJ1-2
TGTGCCAGCAGCCAGGGGACAGAGGGCCGTGGCTACACCTTC
CASSQGTEGRGYTF
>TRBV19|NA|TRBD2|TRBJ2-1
TGTGCCAGTAGTTTATCCGGGACTAGCGGGAACGAGTTCTTC
CASSLSGTSGNEFF
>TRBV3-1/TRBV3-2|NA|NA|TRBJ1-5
TGTGCCAGCAGCCAAGCCGACAGAAATCAGCCCCAGCATTTT
CASSQADRNQPQHF
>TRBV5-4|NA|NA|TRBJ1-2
TGTGCCAGCAGCTGGGGGAGCGAGGGAGGGTATGGCTACACCTTC
CASSWGSEGGYGYTF
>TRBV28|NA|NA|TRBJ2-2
TGTGCCAGCAGTTTAGTACACAAGAACACCGGGGAGCTGTTTTTT
CASSLVHKNTGELFF
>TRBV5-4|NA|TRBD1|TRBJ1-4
TGTGCCAGCAGCACGGGACAGGGGAATGAAAAACTGTTTTTT
CASSTGQGNEKLFF
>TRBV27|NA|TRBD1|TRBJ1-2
TGTGCCAGCAGTTTCTCCGGGACAGCGATCTATGGCTACACCTTC
CASSFSGTAIYGYTF
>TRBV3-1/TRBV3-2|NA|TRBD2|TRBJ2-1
TGTGCCAGCAGCCACGGGGGGGCGGGGAGGCCTAATAGTGAGCAGTTCTTC
CASSHGGAGRPNSEQFF
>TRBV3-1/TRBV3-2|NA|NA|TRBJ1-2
TGTGCCAGCAGCTACTTGGACAGTAACTATGGCTACACCTTC
CASSYLDSNYGYTF